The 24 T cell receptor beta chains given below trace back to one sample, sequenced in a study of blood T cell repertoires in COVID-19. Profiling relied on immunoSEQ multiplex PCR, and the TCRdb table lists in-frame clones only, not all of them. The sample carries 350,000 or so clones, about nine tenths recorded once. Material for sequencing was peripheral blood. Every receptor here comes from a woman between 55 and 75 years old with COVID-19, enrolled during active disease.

The CDR3 DNA reads TGTGCCACCAACAGGGGTGTGACCACAGATACGCAGTATTTT. Amino acids: CATNRGVTTDTQYF. The V and J genes are TRBV6-5 and TRBJ2-3, with 7 bases that match TRBD1. V lost 10 bases and J lost 2; bases outside the gene matches: 9. Germline loops: CDR1 MNHEY, CDR2 SVGAGI. This CDR3 spans 14 amino acids.

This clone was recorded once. The CDR3 coding sequence is TGTGCCAGTTCTTGGGGGGGAGATACTAATGAAAAACTGTTTTTT. Its translation: CASSWGGDTNEKLFF. The gene calls are TRBV7-9 and TRBJ1-4, with D perhaps TRBD1 (5 bases). Germline values: CDR1 SEHNR, CDR2 FQNEAQ (reference sequence). V was shortened by 9 bases and J by 2 bases, with 16 bases between the two germline ends. The CDR3 consists of 15 residues.

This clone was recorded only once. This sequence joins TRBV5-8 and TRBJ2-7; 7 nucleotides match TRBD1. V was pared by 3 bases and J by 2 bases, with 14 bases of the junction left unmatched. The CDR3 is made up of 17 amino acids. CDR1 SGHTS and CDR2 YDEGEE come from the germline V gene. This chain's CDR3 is CASSSHYQQGPTYEQYF. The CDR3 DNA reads TGTGCCAGCAGCTCTCACTACCAACAGGGGCCAACCTACGAGCAGTACTTC.

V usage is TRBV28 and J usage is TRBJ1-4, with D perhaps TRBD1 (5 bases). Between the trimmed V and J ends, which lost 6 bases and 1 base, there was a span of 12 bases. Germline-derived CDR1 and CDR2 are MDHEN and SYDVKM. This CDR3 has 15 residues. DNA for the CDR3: TGTGCCAGCAGGCCCACGACAGTAACTAATGAAAAACTGTTTTTT. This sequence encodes CASRPTTVTNEKLFF.

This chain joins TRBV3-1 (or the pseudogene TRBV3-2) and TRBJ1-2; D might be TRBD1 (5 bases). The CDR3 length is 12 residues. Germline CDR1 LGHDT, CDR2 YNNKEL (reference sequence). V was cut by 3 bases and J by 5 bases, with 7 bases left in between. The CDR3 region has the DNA TGTGCCAGCAGCCAGACAGCTTATGGCTACACCTTC. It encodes CASSQTAYGYTF.

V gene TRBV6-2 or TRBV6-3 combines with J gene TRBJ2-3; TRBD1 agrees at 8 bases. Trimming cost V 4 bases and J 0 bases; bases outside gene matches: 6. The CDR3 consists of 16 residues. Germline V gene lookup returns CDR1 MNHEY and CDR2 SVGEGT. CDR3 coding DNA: TGTGCCAGCAGTTCCCCCCAGGGGGCCAGCACAGATACGCAGTATTTT. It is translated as CASSSPQGASTDTQYF.

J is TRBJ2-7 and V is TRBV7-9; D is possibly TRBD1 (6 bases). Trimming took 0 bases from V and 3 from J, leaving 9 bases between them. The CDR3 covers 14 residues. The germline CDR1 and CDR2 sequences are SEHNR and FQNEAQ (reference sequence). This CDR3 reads CASSLASDSYEQYF. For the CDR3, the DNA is TGTGCCAGCAGCTTAGCGTCGGACAGCTACGAGCAGTACTTC.

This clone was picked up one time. CDR3 sequence (DNA): TGTGCCAGCAGCCCCGGGACAGGGAACATCCAGCCCCAGCATTTT. It specifies CASSPGTGNIQPQHF. The genes are TRBV11-2 and TRBJ1-5; 9 positions agree with TRBD1. The length of the CDR3 is 15 residues. With V trimmed by 5 bases and J by 7 bases, 9 bases remained unmatched. Germline V gene data show CDR1 as SGHAT and CDR2 as FQNNGV. The variable domain in full, completed from reference TRBV11-2 and TRBJ1-5, reads EAGVAQSPRYKIIEKRQSVAFWCNPISGHATLYWYQQILGQGPKLLIQFQNNGVVDDSQLPKDRFSAERLKGVDSTLKIQPAKLEDSAVYLCASSPGTGNIQPQHFGDGTRLSIL.

DNA for the CDR3: TGTGCCAGCGCTACAGGGGACAGCAATCAGCCCCAGCATTTT. This sequence encodes CASATGDSNQPQHF. The V gene is TRBV27, the J gene TRBJ1-5; 7 positions match TRBD1. Germline CDR1 is MNHEY and CDR2 is SMNVEV (reference sequence). J gave up 1 base and V 8 bases, and 5 bases lay outside the gene matches. The CDR3 is made up of 14 amino acids.

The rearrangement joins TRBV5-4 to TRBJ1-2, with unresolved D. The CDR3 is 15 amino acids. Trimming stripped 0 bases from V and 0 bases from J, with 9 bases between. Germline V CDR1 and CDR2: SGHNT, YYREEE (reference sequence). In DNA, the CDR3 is TGTGCCAGCAGCTTGGGAACCCTAGCTAACTATGGCTACACCTTC. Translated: CASSLGTLANYGYTF.

The CDR3 region is CASSAGQGVTEAFF. Here the CDR3 DNA reads TGCGCCAGCAGCGCCGGACAGGGAGTTACTGAAGCTTTCTTT. This chain connects TRBV5-1 to TRBJ1-1, with 8 bases lining up with TRBD1. Germline CDR1 and CDR2: SGHRS and YFSETQ. V lost 4 bases, J lost 5 bases, and 7 bases stayed unmatched. This CDR3 contains 14 residues. The complete variable domain, with remaining parts taken from reference TRBV5-1 and TRBJ1-1, reads KAGVTQTPRYLIKTRGQQVTLSCSPISGHRSVSWYQQTPGQGLQFLFEYFSETQRNKGNFPGRFSGRQFSNSRSEMNVSTLELGDSALYLCASSAGQGVTEAFFGQGTRLTVV.

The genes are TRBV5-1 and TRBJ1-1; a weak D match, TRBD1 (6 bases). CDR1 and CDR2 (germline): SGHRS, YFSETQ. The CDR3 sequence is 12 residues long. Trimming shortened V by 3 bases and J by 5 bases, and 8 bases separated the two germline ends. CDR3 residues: CASSSDRTEAFF. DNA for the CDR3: TGCGCCAGCAGCTCCGACAGGACTGAAGCTTTCTTT.

This CDR3 is CASSPRGEANVLTF. The CDR3 region has the DNA TGTGCCAGTAGCCCCCGGGGTGAAGCCAACGTCCTGACTTTC. The chain is built from TRBV19 and TRBJ2-6; the D gene is possibly TRBD2 (5 bases). V shed 6 bases and J shed 7 bases, with 13 bases lying between them. The CDR3 totals 14 residues. From germline, CDR1 is LNHDA and CDR2 SQIVND (reference sequence).

The CDR3 loop reads CASSLRTSGGFTDTQYF. The CDR3 nucleotides are TGTGCCAGCAGCTTAAGGACTAGCGGGGGGTTCACAGATACGCAGTATTTT. The gene calls are TRBV5-4 and TRBJ2-3, with TRBD2 matching over 14 bases. The CDR3 spans 17 residues. Germline values: CDR1 SGHNT, CDR2 YYREEE (reference sequence). The V and J ends lost 2 bases and 2 bases, in that order; junction bases with no gene match: 4.

Written as DNA, the CDR3 is TGTGCCACCAGCAGAAATACAGGGGGAATGAACACTGAAGCTTTCTTT. Its translation is CATSRNTGGMNTEAFF. The genes are TRBV15 and TRBJ1-1, with 8 nucleotides matching TRBD1. CDR1 and CDR2 from the germline V gene are LNHNV and YYDKDF (reference sequence). The CDR3 length is 16 residues. V was clipped by 2 bases and J by 0 bases; unmatched bases: 5.

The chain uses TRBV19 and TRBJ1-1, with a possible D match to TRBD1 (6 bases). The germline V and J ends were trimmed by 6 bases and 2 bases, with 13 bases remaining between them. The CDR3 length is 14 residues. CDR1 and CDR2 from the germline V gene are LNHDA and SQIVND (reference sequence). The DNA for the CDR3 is TGTGCCAGTAGGCTTGTACAGGGTAACACTGAAGCTTTCTTT. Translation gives CASRLVQGNTEAFF.

Written as DNA, the CDR3 is TGTGCCAGCAGTCCACCACAGGGTACCTATAATTCACCCCTCCACTTT. Translating it yields CASSPPQGTYNSPLHF. The chain carries TRBV28 and TRBJ1-6; maybe TRBD1 (6 bases). The CDR3 extends over 16 amino acids. The germline gives CDR1 MDHEN, CDR2 SYDVKM. V dropped 5 bases and J dropped 2 bases, with 13 bases sitting between them.

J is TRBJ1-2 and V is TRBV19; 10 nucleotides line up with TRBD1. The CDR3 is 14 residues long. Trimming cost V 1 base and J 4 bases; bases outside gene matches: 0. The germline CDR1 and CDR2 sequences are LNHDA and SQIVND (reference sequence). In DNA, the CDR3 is TGTGCCAGTAGTATAGGGACAGGGGGCTATGGCTACACCTTC. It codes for CASSIGTGGYGYTF. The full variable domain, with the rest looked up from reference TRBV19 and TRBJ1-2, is DGGITQSPKYLFRKEGQNVTLSCEQNLNHDAMYWYRQDPGQGLRLIYYSQIVNDFQKGDIAEGYSVSREKKESFPLTVTSAQKNPTAFYLCASSIGTGGYGYTFGSGTRLTVV.

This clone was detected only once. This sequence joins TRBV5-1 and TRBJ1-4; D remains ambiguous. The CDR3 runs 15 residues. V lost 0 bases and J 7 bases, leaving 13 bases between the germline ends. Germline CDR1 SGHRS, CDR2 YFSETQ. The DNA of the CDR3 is TGCGCCAGCAGCTTGGCCTATGGAGTTGGTGAAAAACTGTTTTTT. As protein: CASSLAYGVGEKLFF.

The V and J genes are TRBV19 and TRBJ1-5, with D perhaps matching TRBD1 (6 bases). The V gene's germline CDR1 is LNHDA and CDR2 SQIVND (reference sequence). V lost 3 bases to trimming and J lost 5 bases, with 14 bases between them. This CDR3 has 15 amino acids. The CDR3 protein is CASSIILAGDQPQHF. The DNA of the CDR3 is TGTGCCAGTAGTATTATTTTGGCAGGGGATCAGCCCCAGCATTTT.

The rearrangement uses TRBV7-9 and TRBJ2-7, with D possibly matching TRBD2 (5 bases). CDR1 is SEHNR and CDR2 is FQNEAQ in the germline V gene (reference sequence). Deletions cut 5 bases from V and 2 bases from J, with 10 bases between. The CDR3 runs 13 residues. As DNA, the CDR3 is TGTGCCAGCAGCGATGAGAGGGCCTACGAGCAGTACTTC. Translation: CASSDERAYEQYF. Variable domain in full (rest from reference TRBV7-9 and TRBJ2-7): DTGVSQNPRHKITKRGQNVTFRCDPISEHNRLYWYRQTLGQGPEFLTYFQNEAQLEKSRLLSDRFSAERPKGSFSTLEIQRTEQGDSAMYLCASSDERAYEQYFGPGTRLTVT.

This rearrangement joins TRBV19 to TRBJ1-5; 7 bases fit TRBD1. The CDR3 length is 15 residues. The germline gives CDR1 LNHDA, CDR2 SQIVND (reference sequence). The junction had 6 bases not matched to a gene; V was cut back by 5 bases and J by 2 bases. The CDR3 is CASSVGDSRNQPQHF. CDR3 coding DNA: TGTGCCAGTAGTGTTGGGGACAGTCGCAATCAGCCCCAGCATTTT.

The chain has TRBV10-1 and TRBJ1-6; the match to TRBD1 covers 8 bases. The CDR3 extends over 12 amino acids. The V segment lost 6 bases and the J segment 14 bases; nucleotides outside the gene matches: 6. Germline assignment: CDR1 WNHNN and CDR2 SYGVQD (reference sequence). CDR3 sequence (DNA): TGCGCCAGCAGCTCCGGGACAGGAGCCCTCCACTTT. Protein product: CASSSGTGALHF.

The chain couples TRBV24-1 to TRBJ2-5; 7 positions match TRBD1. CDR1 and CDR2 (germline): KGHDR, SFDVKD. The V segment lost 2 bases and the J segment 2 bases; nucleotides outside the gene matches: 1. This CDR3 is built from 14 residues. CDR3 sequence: CATSDSRGQETQYF. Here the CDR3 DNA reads TGTGCCACCAGTGATTCCAGGGGGCAAGAGACCCAGTACTTC.